This record looks at one T cell receptor beta chain sequence and its context. This specimen comes from a study of blood T cell repertoires in COVID-19. Background on the study: The samples span acute and convalescent COVID-19 from the United States, Italy and Spain. From T cells, B-cell-depleted T cells, or PBMCs came the material, which was cDNA or gDNA.

Libraries were prepared by immunoSEQ multiplex PCR; TCRdb keeps only in-frame clonotypes and omits some of them. The sample contains roughly 230,000 clones, around four fifths of which appear only once. The V end lost 1 base, the J end lost 5 bases, and 14 bases lay between the germline ends. Germline V lookup: CDR1 KGHSH, CDR2 LQKENI. This CDR3 region has 15 residues. Seattle's cohort entered during active infection and was followed longitudinally. The J gene is TRBJ2-5, the V gene TRBV18, with a tentative D call TRBD1 (6 bases). The specimen was peripheral blood. This TCR was recovered from a woman older than 75 with COVID-19, enrolled during active disease. CDR3 region: CASSPLRGTKETQYF. Here the CDR3 DNA reads TGTGCCAGCTCACCACTCAGGGGTACAAAGGAGACCCAGTACTTC.